The source of this T cell receptor beta chain is a study of control samples from healthy donors and cancer patients (dated by TCRdb to about 2020). As for this clone: The specificity of this receptor is unknown. No much larger clone exists at a distance of one base, and base qualities are not known.

Library preparation was by the immunoSEQ multiplex PCR assay. In its TCRdb copy, this immuneACCESS table keeps in-frame sequences only and misses some clones. Where compared with another copy, unresolved V genes explain less than half of these, and the others have no known cause. This sample is represented by roughly 80,000 clones; roughly 90% of them were singletons. The ten largest account for under 7.5% of the sample. Source material: blood. The TCR sequence derives from a woman aged 50 to 65 in good health.

The sequenced DNA: TGTGCCAGCAGCGGCCGGGACAGGGCCTACGAGCAGTACTTC. The translation is CASSGRDRAYEQYF. The chain is encoded by TRBV9 joined to TRBJ2-7; 9 bases in the middle match TRBD1. Relative to germline, V is missing 3 bases and J is missing 2 bases, with 3 bases of the junction outside any gene match. The germline V gene provides CDR1 SGDLS and CDR2 YYNGEE. Its CDR3 holds 14 amino acids, cysteine through phenylalanine. The only DNA kept is the CDR3, 42 bases in frame from the first base. Extended through the reference TRBV9 and TRBJ2-7 proteins, this CDR3 yields the full variable domain: DSGVTQTPKHLITATGQRVTLRCSPRSGDLSVYWYQQSLDQGLQFLIQYYNGEERAKGNILERFSAQQFPDLHSELNLSSLELGDSALYFCASSGRDRAYEQYFGPGTRLTVT.